The 9 T cell receptor beta chains below were found in one sample sequenced in a study of cytomegalovirus exposure and HLA in healthy donors. This PCR relied on a set of 60 Vbeta primers and 13 Jbeta primers. Clones were read by immunoSEQ multiplex PCR, and TCRdb kept only the in-frame ones, dropping some. The sample carries 75,000 to 100,000 clones, 75% to 85% recorded once. Input material: PBMCs. These receptors all come from a man younger than 30 in good health and CMV-seropositive.

V is TRBV6-4 and J is TRBJ1-6, with TRBD1 identical over 7 bases. Per the germline V gene, CDR1 is MRHNA and CDR2 is SNTAGT. The CDR3 has 14 residues. The ends lost 4 bases at V and 8 bases at J; junction bases unmatched: 5. The CDR3 nucleotides are TGTGCCAGCAGTGCAACAGGGGAGGATTCACCCCTCCACTTT. This translates into CASSATGEDSPLHF.

This rearrangement joins TRBV12-5 to TRBJ2-2; D is perhaps TRBD2 (5 bases). CDR3 size: 14 residues. Germline V gives CDR1 LGHNT, CDR2 FRNRAP. V lost 7 bases to trimming and J lost 4 bases, with 13 bases between them. This CDR3 reads CASAETGITGELFF. DNA for the CDR3: TGTGCTAGTGCCGAGACCGGGATCACCGGGGAGCTGTTTTTT.

The rearrangement joins TRBV5-1 to TRBJ1-3, with 7 bases fitting TRBD1. The CDR3 covers 19 residues. The junction had 12 bases not matched to a gene; V was cut back by 0 bases and J by 0 bases. Germline-derived CDR1 and CDR2 are SGHRS and YFSETQ. This CDR3 reads CASSLVALTGNPSGNTIYF. In nucleotides, the CDR3 is TGCGCCAGCAGCTTGGTGGCCCTGACAGGGAACCCCTCTGGAAACACCATATATTTT.

The chain links TRBV28 to TRBJ1-3; a possible D gene is TRBD1 (6 bases). The CDR3 is made up of 15 amino acids. Trimming pared 5 bases from V and 4 bases from J, leaving 15 bases between. Germline CDR1 MDHEN, CDR2 SYDVKM. As DNA, the CDR3 is TGTGCCAGCAGTGGCTCAACAGGGCTCGGAAACACCATATATTTT. This sequence encodes CASSGSTGLGNTIYF.

This clone was counted once. The rearrangement joins TRBV19 to TRBJ2-3; TRBD1 agrees at 8 bases. CDR1 LNHDA and CDR2 SQIVND come from the germline V gene (reference sequence). CDR3 length: 14 residues. J lost 4 bases, V lost 1 base, and 1 base had no gene match. CDR3 protein: CASSIGTGPDTQYF. The CDR3 DNA sequence: TGTGCCAGTAGTATAGGGACAGGGCCAGATACGCAGTATTTT.

The chain employs TRBV9 and TRBJ2-3; D perhaps matches TRBD2 (7 bases). The V end was cut by 3 bases, the J end by 6 bases, with 14 bases between. Germline CDR1 SGDLS, CDR2 YYNGEE. CDR3 length equals 14 residues. In DNA form, the CDR3 reads TGTGCCAGCAGCGGGGGGGGGCATTCTGATACGCAGTATTTT. Protein product: CASSGGGHSDTQYF.

The chain employs TRBV7-6 and TRBJ2-1, with a weak D call TRBD2 (7 bases). The CDR3 runs to 16 residues. The ends were cut back, 1 base at V and 6 bases at J, with 16 bases in the middle. Germline CDR1 SGHVS, CDR2 FNYEAQ. The CDR3, as DNA: TGTGCCAGCAGCTTAGTAGGTCGGGGGGCTGGCAATGAGCAGTTCTTC. Translating gives CASSLVGRGAGNEQFF.

This chain joins TRBV7-2 and TRBJ2-7; D is uncertain. The germline V and J ends were trimmed by 3 bases and 6 bases, with 9 bases remaining between them. From germline, CDR1 is SGHTA and CDR2 FQGNSA. The CDR3 is 12 residues long. The CDR3 loop is CASSFGIGEQYF. The CDR3, as DNA: TGTGCCAGCAGCTTCGGTATCGGCGAGCAGTACTTC.

The chain joins TRBV5-1 to TRBJ2-3; 7 nucleotides align to TRBD2. Trimming cost V 4 bases and J 2 bases; bases outside gene matches: 4. CDR1 SGHRS and CDR2 YFSETQ come from the germline V gene. This CDR3 contains 14 residues. CDR3 sequence: CASSLSGATDTQYF. The CDR3, as DNA: TGCGCCAGCAGCCTGAGCGGGGCCACAGATACGCAGTATTTT.